This T cell receptor beta chain was recorded in a study of blood T cells in healthy people across ages. Study-wide results and caveats: Donors of long life had a larger count of naive CD4+ cells and greater diversity than aged donors.

Per-sample yields of isolated PBMCs were at least 6 million. Then a second PCR, running roughly 6 to 11 cycles, was carried out with a sample-barcoded 5' primer and a J-beta primer mix. A template-switch adaptor with 12 random nucleotides tagged each cDNA molecule. TCRdb passed the 5' RACE reads through MiXCR, listing each CDR3 protein once. The repertoire holds a few hundred thousand distinct CDR3 sequences, with about 28% as singletons. This clonotype was observed a few times. Its cognate antigen is unknown. The V gene's germline CDR1 is SGDLS and CDR2 YYNGEE. This CDR3 spans 15 amino acids. This same sample was also taken into another study, of T cells of mothers and their children.

The chain employs TRBV9 and TRBJ2-5, with 7 bases aligning to TRBD2. The J call may be in error: the DNA end matches TRBJ2-7 better. This clonotype was obtained from a boy between 2 and 15 years old in good health. Input material: blood. The CDR3 loop reads CASSVRWTSPNEQYF. In nucleotides, the CDR3 is TGTGCCAGCAGCGTAAGGTGGACTAGTCCCAACGAGCAGTACTTC.